A selection of T cell receptor beta chains follows, all from one sample in a study of control samples from healthy donors and cancer patients. TCRdb's copy holds only in-frame clones and misses some; the assay was immunoSEQ multiplex PCR. This table has tens of thousands of clones, around 86% appearing once. The sequenced sample consisted of blood. The receptors shown here come from a woman aged 50 to 60 in good health. The CDR3 runs from the conserved cysteine through the conserved F or W. Each record gives: J gene, D gene, clone size, V gene, CDR3 DNA, CDR3 protein. A D gene is named only where the DNA matches it firmly. Clone size is given for some rows only: seen once, a few or many times, or a class if the clone is expanded.

J: TRBJ1-5; D: TRBD1; size: .; V: TRBV7-8; DNA: TGTGCCAGCAGCTTGTCGACAGGGCTAAGCAATCAGCCCCAGCATTTT; CDR3: CASSLSTGLSNQPQHF
J: TRBJ1-1; D: .; size: .; V: TRBV24-1; DNA: TGTGCCACCAGTGATTCCAGGGTTCCCACTGAAGCTTTCTTT; CDR3: CATSDSRVPTEAFF
J: TRBJ2-5; D: .; size: .; V: TRBV9; DNA: TGTGCCAGCAGCGTATCGGATGGCGCCCAAGAGACCCAGTACTTC; CDR3: CASSVSDGAQETQYF
J: TRBJ1-2; D: .; size: .; V: TRBV4-1; DNA: TGCGCCAGCAGCCAAGAACCCGGTGCGGCAGACCGTGGGAATGGCTACACCTTC; CDR3: CASSQEPGAADRGNGYTF
J: TRBJ1-2; D: .; size: .; V: TRBV28; DNA: TGTGCCAGCAGTTCCTCGCCGAGGGAGCGCTACACCTTC; CDR3: CASSSSPRERYTF
J: TRBJ1-1; D: TRBD1; size: few; V: TRBV6-2/TRBV6-3; DNA: TGTGCCAGCAGTTCAACAGGGGCCCACACTGAAGCTTTCTTT; CDR3: CASSSTGAHTEAFF
J: TRBJ2-2; D: .; size: .; V: TRBV4-1; DNA: TGCGCCAGCAGCCAAACCTCCGGGTTGGGCACCGGGGAGCTGTTTTTT; CDR3: CASSQTSGLGTGELFF
J: TRBJ1-2; D: .; size: .; V: TRBV4-3; DNA: TGCGCCAGCAGCCAAGTACTTCAGGGGATTGCGTATGGCTACACCTTC; CDR3: CASSQVLQGIAYGYTF
J: TRBJ2-5; D: TRBD2; size: .; V: TRBV7-3; DNA: TGTGCCAGCAGCGTACTAGCGGGCGTCCAAGAGACCCAGTACTTC; CDR3: CASSVLAGVQETQYF
J: TRBJ1-1; D: .; size: .; V: TRBV15; DNA: TGTGCCACCAGCAGAGGGTTTGGCACTGAAGCTTTCTTT; CDR3: CATSRGFGTEAFF
J: TRBJ2-5; D: .; size: .; V: TRBV7-9; DNA: TGTGCCAGCAGCTTGAGGCGCGGGGGCGCCGGTTCGGAGACCCAGTACTTC; CDR3: CASSLRRGGAGSETQYF
J: TRBJ1-2; D: .; size: .; V: TRBV2; DNA: TGTGCCAGCAGCTCCCTCCGTCGCCTTTTGAGCTACACCTTC; CDR3: CASSSLRRLLSYTF